This T cell receptor beta chain was recovered during a study of cytomegalovirus exposure and HLA in healthy donors. It was with 60 Vbeta and 13 Jbeta primers that the PCR ran. Sequenced by immunoSEQ multiplex PCR; TCRdb stores in-frame clones only, minus some. The data hold 50,000 or so clones, with approximately 72% observed a single time. Details on this clone: Its antigen remains unidentified. Additional DNA sequences in this sample encode the identical CDR3.

Study findings and constraints: Within a later analysis, the majority of CMV-associated TCR beta chains appeared HLA-restricted. Common viral pathogens (according to a later analysis) appeared linked to several of the most significant clusters.

Though probably carrying unrecorded immune exposures, donors were nominally healthy at sampling. The germline V gene encodes CDR1 SGHRS and CDR2 YFSETQ. The ends lost 4 bases at V and 10 bases at J; junction bases unmatched: 8. The CDR3 consists of 15 residues. The sample taken for sequencing was PBMCs. The source of this sequence is a woman between 45 and 60 years old in good health and CMV-seronegative. The chain carries TRBV5-1 and TRBJ2-1; 13 bases fit TRBD2. CDR3: CASSQGLAGIDEQFF. CDR3 coding DNA: TGCGCCAGCAGCCAGGGACTAGCGGGAATAGACGAGCAGTTCTTC.